This TCR beta chain was documented in a study of T cell responses to AZD1222 COVID-19 vaccine. Study-wide findings and caveats: Sampling that yielded the repertoires occurred only after the peak T cell response. In the spike-specific TCR repertoire, nearly half reportedly target unmutated variant regions. Two AZD1222 administrations were followed by greater Spike-specific TCR breadth and depth.

Pooling was applied to second doses at about 4 or about 12 weeks. This table comes from immunoSEQ multiplex PCR, and its TCRdb copy is limited to in-frame clones, with some not included. The table has 150,000 to 200,000 clones, approximately 94% seen once. The CDR3 covers 14 residues. V was clipped by 2 bases and J by 9 bases, with 14 bases between them. Germline CDR1 LNHDA, CDR2 SQIVND (reference sequence). On this clone: What it recognizes is unknown.

The sequencing here drew on peripheral blood, taken 28 days after the second AZD1222 dose. The chain links TRBV19 to TRBJ1-5; D unclear. The source is an adult who received the AZD1222 COVID-19 vaccine. As DNA, the CDR3 is TGTGCCAGTAGTATAACCCCCACCCTTAGGCCCCAGCATTTT. This gives the protein CASSITPTLRPQHF.